A single TCR beta chain is shown here with its context. Its antigen is not known. The sample is drawn from a study of T cell responses to AZD1222 COVID-19 vaccine. Study context: Some second doses came at about 4 weeks and others at about 12 weeks; these were pooled. Study-wide points: Donors were largely white British and mainly female; clonal diversity was possibly underestimated. Within unmutated variant regions lay the reported targets of nearly half of spike-specific TCRs. Increases in Spike-specific TCR breadth and depth were seen after two AZD1222 doses.

Generated by immunoSEQ multiplex PCR, the TCRdb table keeps only in-frame clones and is missing some. Of 80,000 to 100,000 clones listed, about 92% are singletons. CDR3 length: 15 amino acids. Germline lookup yields CDR1 SGHRS and CDR2 YFSETQ. Unmatched junction bases numbered 6, after V lost 4 bases and J lost 2 bases. The source of this sequence is an adult in good health. The specimen comprised peripheral blood, sampled on day 0 of AZD1222 vaccination. J is TRBJ1-1 and V is TRBV5-1; TRBD1 aligns across 9 bases. CDR3 sequence (DNA): TGCGCCAGCAGCCCCGGACAGGGGCTCAACACTGAAGCTTTCTTT. Translation: CASSPGQGLNTEAFF.